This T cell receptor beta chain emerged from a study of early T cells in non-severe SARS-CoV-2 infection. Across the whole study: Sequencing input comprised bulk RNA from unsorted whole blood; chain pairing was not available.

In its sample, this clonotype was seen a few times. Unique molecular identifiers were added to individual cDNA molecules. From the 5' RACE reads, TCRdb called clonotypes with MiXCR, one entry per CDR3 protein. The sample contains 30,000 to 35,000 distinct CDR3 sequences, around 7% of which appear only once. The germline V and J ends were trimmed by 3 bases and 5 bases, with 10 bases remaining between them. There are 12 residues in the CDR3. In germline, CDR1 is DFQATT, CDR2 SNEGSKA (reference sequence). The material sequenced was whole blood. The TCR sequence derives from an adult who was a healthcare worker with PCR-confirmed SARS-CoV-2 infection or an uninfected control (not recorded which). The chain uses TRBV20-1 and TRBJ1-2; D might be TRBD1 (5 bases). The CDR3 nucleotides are TGCAGTGCTAGGCCACAGGCTTATGGCTACACCTTC. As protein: CSARPQAYGYTF.